Here is one TCR beta chain with its context. The entry originates in a study of glioma-infiltrating T cells after dendritic cell vaccination. The CDR3 has 14 residues. Trimming cost V 6 bases and J 2 bases, with 13 bases left between them. Germline CDR1 reads MNHEY; CDR2 reads SMNVEV (reference sequence). Primers: 60 V beta forward and 13 J beta reverse. The method was immunoSEQ multiplex PCR; TCRdb's version includes in-frame clones alone and lacks a portion of them. The sample records roughly 98,000 clones, approximately 90% being singletons. The origin of this receptor is a human donor with glioblastoma. The chain uses TRBV27 and TRBJ1-2; the D gene is possibly TRBD1 (6 bases). The specimen was blood, collected before dendritic cell vaccination. CDR3 region: CASRPHDRNYGYTF. CDR3 DNA: TGTGCCAGCAGACCCCACGACAGGAACTATGGCTACACCTTC.